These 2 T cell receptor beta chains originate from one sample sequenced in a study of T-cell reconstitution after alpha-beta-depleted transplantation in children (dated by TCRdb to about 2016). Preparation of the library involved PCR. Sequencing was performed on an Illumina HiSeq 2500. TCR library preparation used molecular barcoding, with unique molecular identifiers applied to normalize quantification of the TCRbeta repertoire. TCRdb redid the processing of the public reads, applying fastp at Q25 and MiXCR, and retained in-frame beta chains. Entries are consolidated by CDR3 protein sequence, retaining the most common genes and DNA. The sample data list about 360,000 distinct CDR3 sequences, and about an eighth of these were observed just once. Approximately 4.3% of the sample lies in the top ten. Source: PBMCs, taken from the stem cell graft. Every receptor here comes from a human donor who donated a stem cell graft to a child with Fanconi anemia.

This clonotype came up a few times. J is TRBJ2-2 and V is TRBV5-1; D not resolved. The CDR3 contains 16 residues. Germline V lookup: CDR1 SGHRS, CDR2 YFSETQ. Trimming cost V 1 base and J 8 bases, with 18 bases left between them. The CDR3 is CASSLSLGRRTGELFF. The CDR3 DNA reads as TGCGCCAGCAGCTTGAGTTTGGGCAGACGCACGGGGGAGCTGTTTTTT.

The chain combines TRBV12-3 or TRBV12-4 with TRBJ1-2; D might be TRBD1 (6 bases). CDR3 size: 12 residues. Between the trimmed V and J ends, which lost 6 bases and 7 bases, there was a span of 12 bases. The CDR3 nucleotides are TGTGCCAGCAGCACAGGGAATGGTGGCTACACCTTC. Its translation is CASSTGNGGYTF.